The 8 T cell receptor beta chains listed next were all sequenced from one sample in a study of long-term antiretroviral therapy in people with HIV. Sequencing relied on immunoSEQ assay v3.0, run at survey level. Libraries were prepared by immunoSEQ multiplex PCR; TCRdb keeps only in-frame clonotypes and omits some of them. The sample has 35,000 to 40,000 clones; approximately 94% are singletons. Material: unsorted PBMCs, obtained 4.1 years after starting antiretroviral therapy. The receptors were sampled from a woman aged 50 to 65 with HIV.

The chain is built from TRBV7-2 and TRBJ2-3; maybe TRBD1 (5 bases). The CDR3 sequence is 14 residues long. Looked up from germline, CDR1 is SGHTA and CDR2 is FQGNSA. Trimming cost V 5 bases and J 3 bases, with 12 bases left between them. The CDR3 loop is CASSPDTPTDTQYF. For the CDR3, the DNA is TGTGCCAGCAGCCCGGACACTCCGACAGATACGCAGTATTTT.

The chain uses TRBV27 and TRBJ2-2; perhaps D is TRBD1 or TRBD2 (5 bases each). This CDR3 comprises 13 residues. CDR1 is MNHEY, CDR2 SMNVEV, per germline (reference sequence). Trimming pared 2 bases from V and 6 bases from J, leaving 7 bases between. The CDR3 here is CASSLRGPGELFF. CDR3 sequence (DNA): TGTGCCAGCAGTTTACGGGGACCCGGGGAGCTGTTTTTT.

The rearrangement joins TRBV29-1 to TRBJ2-2; D not certain. The CDR3 sequence is 14 residues long. The V end was cut by 3 bases, the J end by 0 bases, with 8 bases between. The germline V gene encodes CDR1 SQVTM and CDR2 ANQGSEA. The CDR3 coding sequence is TGCAGCGTTGACGGACCTTCGAACACCGGGGAGCTGTTTTTT. Translated, it gives CSVDGPSNTGELFF.

This clone was found a few times. The chain uses TRBV6-5 and TRBJ1-6; 7 bases map to TRBD1. The V and J ends lost 4 bases and 5 bases, in that order; junction bases with no gene match: 2. Germline V gene data show CDR1 as MNHEY and CDR2 as SVGAGI. This CDR3 is built from 14 residues. CDR3 in amino acids: CASSSTGNNSPLHF. In DNA form, the CDR3 reads TGTGCCAGCAGTTCGACAGGGAATAATTCACCCCTCCACTTT.

J is TRBJ2-1 and V is TRBV19, with a weak D call TRBD1 (6 bases). CDR3 length: 14 amino acids. V lost 2 bases and J 7 bases, leaving 12 bases between the germline ends. Germline V CDR1 and CDR2: LNHDA, SQIVND (reference sequence). The CDR3 loop is CASSIQIDRNEQFF. DNA for the CDR3: TGTGCCAGTAGTATACAGATTGACAGGAATGAGCAGTTCTTC.

The rearrangement joins TRBV7-2 to TRBJ1-2; no reliable D call. The V gene lost 1 base and the J gene lost 5 bases, with 17 bases spanning the gap. Germline CDR1 reads SGHTA; CDR2 reads FQGNSA. This CDR3 has 16 amino acids. The CDR3 loop is CASSLVSGPLLYGYTF. In nucleotides, the CDR3 is TGTGCCAGCAGCTTAGTATCGGGTCCGCTCCTGTATGGCTACACCTTC.

This chain links TRBV5-1 with TRBJ2-1, with 10 bases identical to TRBD2. Germline CDR1 reads SGHRS; CDR2 reads YFSETQ. This CDR3 region has 16 residues. J gave up 6 bases and V 0 bases, and 6 bases lay outside the gene matches. The CDR3 DNA reads as TGCGCCAGCAGCTTGGTGGTAGCGGGGGGCCGCAATGAGCAGTTCTTC. Encoded protein: CASSLVVAGGRNEQFF.

CDR3 DNA sequence: TGTGCCAGCAGTGTTACAGGGGGTGGAAATGGCTACACCTTC. It codes for CASSVTGGGNGYTF. This chain uses TRBV6-1 with TRBJ1-2, with 8 bases aligning to TRBD1. The length of the CDR3 is 14 residues. V lost 4 bases and J lost 6; bases outside the gene matches: 7. Germline CDR1 is MNHNS and CDR2 is SASEGT.